Listed below are T cell receptor beta chains from one sample, sequenced in a study of T cells expressing NK-cell markers. With the 5' RACE reads reprocessed, TCRdb shows one record per CDR3 protein and no DNA. The sample features 120,000 to 150,000 distinct CDR3 sequences, with around 12% in its top ten. Specimen: blood T cells: a sorted CD56 or NKG2C T cell subset, CD4+ or CD8+ T cells, or bulk PBMC T cells (not recorded which). These receptors originate from a young man in good health. CDR3s include the opening cysteine and the closing phenylalanine or tryptophan. Each record gives: J gene, V gene, CDR3 protein.

TRBJ2-7 TRBV7-3 CALDSSYEQYF
TRBJ2-3 TRBV12-3/TRBV12-4 CASSLWTSGKTDTQYF
TRBJ2-7 TRBV6-5 CASSHDRGRTTYEQYF
TRBJ1-1 TRBV12-3/TRBV12-4 CASSFEGLGAFF
TRBJ2-2 TRBV11-2 CASSLGPVTGELFF
TRBJ2-2 TRBV5-1 CASSLLSAGGYTGELFF
TRBJ2-7 TRBV7-2 CASSPESSYEQYF
TRBJ2-1 TRBV20-1 CSVPDRNNYNEQFF
TRBJ2-1 TRBV30 CAWSAGLAGNNEQFF
TRBJ1-1 TRBV4-2 CASSLGGHTEAFF
TRBJ2-5 TRBV27 CASSLYGSAVETQYF
TRBJ2-3 TRBV6-2/TRBV6-3 CASTRGLAGVTDTQYF
TRBJ2-1 TRBV30 CAWRFGSGNEQFF
TRBJ2-7 TRBV28 CASSSFREGYEQYF
TRBJ2-3 TRBV11-2 CASSPGLAGESQYF
TRBJ2-1 TRBV30 CAWMTSVSSYNEQFF
TRBJ2-1 TRBV20-1 CSALEREGSNEQFF
TRBJ1-4 TRBV20-1 CSARSSEKIPNEKLFF
TRBJ1-6 TRBV20-1 CSASGTGVSYNSPLHF
TRBJ2-2 TRBV6-4 CASSYRGFGTGELFF
TRBJ1-6 TRBV15 CATSSGLISALHF
TRBJ2-1 TRBV30 CAWSPGLEVNEQFF
TRBJ2-1 TRBV29-1 CSVQEANEQFF
TRBJ2-1 TRBV25-1 CASSDTLGGGEQFF
TRBJ2-5 TRBV19 CASSTGQGAETQYF
TRBJ2-7 TRBV6-5 CASSYSSGQGYEQYF
TRBJ2-3 TRBV6-5 CASSYGTSVEQYF
TRBJ1-2 TRBV5-1 CASSSGADGYTF
TRBJ1-5 TRBV5-1 CASMRQEPNQPQHF
TRBJ2-3 TRBV11-2 CASSLKPWRTDTQYF
TRBJ1-1 TRBV12-3/TRBV12-4 CASSFQGQGNPAFF
TRBJ2-4 TRBV20-1 CSAGDGLAGNIQYF
TRBJ2-7 TRBV6-5 CASSYGQGLSYEQYF
TRBJ2-1 TRBV7-9 CASSSLGAGNEQFF
TRBJ2-2 TRBV10-3 CAISDTGLGSGELFF
TRBJ1-4 TRBV12-3/TRBV12-4 CASSLESAEKLFF
TRBJ2-1 TRBV7-8 CASSARLAPSSYNEQFF
TRBJ2-1 TRBV16 CASSPRGLGSNEQFF